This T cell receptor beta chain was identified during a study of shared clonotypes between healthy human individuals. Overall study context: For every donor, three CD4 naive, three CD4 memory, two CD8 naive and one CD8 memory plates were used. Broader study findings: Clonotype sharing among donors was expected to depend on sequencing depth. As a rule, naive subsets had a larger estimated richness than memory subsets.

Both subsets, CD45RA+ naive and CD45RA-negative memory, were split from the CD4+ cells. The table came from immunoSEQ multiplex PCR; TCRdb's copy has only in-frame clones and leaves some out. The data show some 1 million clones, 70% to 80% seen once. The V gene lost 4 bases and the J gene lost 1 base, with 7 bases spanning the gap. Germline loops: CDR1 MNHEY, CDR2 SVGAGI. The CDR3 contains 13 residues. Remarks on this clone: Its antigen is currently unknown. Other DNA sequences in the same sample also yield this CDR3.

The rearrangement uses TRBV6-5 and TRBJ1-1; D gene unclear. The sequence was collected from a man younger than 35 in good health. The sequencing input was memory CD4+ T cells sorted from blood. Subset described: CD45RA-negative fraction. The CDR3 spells CASSLKGNTEAFF. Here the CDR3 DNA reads TGTGCCAGCAGTTTGAAAGGGAACACTGAAGCTTTCTTT.